These 2 T cell receptor beta chains were sequenced from one sample in a study of T cells in Graves' hyperthyroidism and ophthalmopathy. Amplification of TCR beta CDR3 regions was performed using RNA transcripts as template. Initially, a first-round RT-PCR of the TCR CDR3 employed the HTBI primer set. TCRdb itself ran the multiplex PCR reads through MiXCR, one entry per CDR3 protein. The table has 45,000 to 55,000 distinct CDR3 sequences, about 53% seen once; the top ten hold 30% to 40%. The source material was peripheral blood or thyroid tissue (not recorded which). These receptors came from a man younger than 35 with Graves' hyperthyroidism.

V usage is TRBV11-2 and J usage is TRBJ2-5; D is unresolved. Trimming cost V 5 bases and J 1 base, with 8 bases left between them. This CDR3 region has 13 residues. Germline assignment: CDR1 SGHAT and CDR2 FQNNGV. CDR3 coding DNA: TGTGCCAGCAGCCAGGCGGTCCAAGAGACCCAGTACTTC. It codes for CASSQAVQETQYF.

The chain links TRBV29-1 to TRBJ1-2; no clear D gene. The germline V and J ends were trimmed by 3 bases and 4 bases, with 12 bases remaining between them. Germline V CDR1 and CDR2: SQVTM, ANQGSEA. This CDR3 is 13 amino acids long. CDR3 region: CSVDAERFYGYTF. The CDR3 DNA sequence: TGCAGCGTTGATGCGGAAAGATTCTATGGCTACACCTTC.